Each of the 11 T cell receptor beta chains below was sequenced from the same sample in a study of T cell changes during pregnancy in multiple sclerosis. Libraries were prepared by immunoSEQ multiplex PCR; TCRdb keeps only in-frame clonotypes and omits some of them. The data show 85,000 to 100,000 clones, with 92% seen just once and over 2% held by the top ten. Source: peripheral blood, taken in the first trimester of pregnancy. The receptors were sampled from a female donor with multiple sclerosis, enrolled in a pregnancy study.

The J gene is TRBJ2-7, the V gene TRBV27; TRBD2 matches at 8 bases. With 9 bases clipped from V and 4 bases from J, the junction kept 14 bases outside the gene matches. The CDR3 is 15 residues long. Germline V gene sequence: CDR1 MNHEY, CDR2 SMNVEV (reference sequence). In DNA, the CDR3 is TGTGCCAGTCGACGGTCCGCACTAGCGGTATACGAGCAGTACTTC. Amino acid sequence: CASRRSALAVYEQYF.

The chain couples TRBV4-3 to TRBJ2-1; possible D gene TRBD2, 5 bases. The CDR3 runs to 17 residues. Trimming removed 3 bases at V and 1 base at J, with 16 bases between. CDR1 LGHNA and CDR2 YSLEER come from the germline V gene. DNA for the CDR3: TGCGCCAGCAGCCACACAATAGGGCTAGCTTCCTACAATGAGCAGTTCTTC. Translated, it gives CASSHTIGLASYNEQFF.

The chain carries TRBV19 and TRBJ2-7; D uncertain. The ends were cut back, 1 base at V and 3 bases at J, with 13 bases in the middle. CDR3 length: 15 amino acids. Germline assignment: CDR1 LNHDA and CDR2 SQIVND (reference sequence). The CDR3 reads CASSIALQPGYEQYF. Here the CDR3 DNA reads TGTGCCAGTAGTATAGCCCTCCAACCGGGCTACGAGCAGTACTTC.

The chain is built from TRBV5-1 and TRBJ2-5; 11 bases agree with TRBD2. Trimming cost V 4 bases and J 1 base; bases outside gene matches: 3. Germline V gene data show CDR1 as SGHRS and CDR2 as YFSETQ. The CDR3 is 15 amino acids. This CDR3 is CASSPGTSGQETQYF. CDR3 bases: TGCGCCAGCAGCCCGGGGACTAGCGGCCAAGAGACCCAGTACTTC.

The V call is TRBV4-1, the J call TRBJ1-1; D ambiguous. V was trimmed by 4 bases and J by 4 bases, leaving 10 bases between them. The CDR3 extends over 13 amino acids. Germline-derived CDR1 and CDR2 are MGHRA and YSYEKL. In DNA form, the CDR3 reads TGCGCCAGCAGCCCCCCTGGGCTCACTGAAGCTTTCTTT. It yields the protein CASSPPGLTEAFF.

The chain is built from TRBV7-8 and TRBJ1-1, with D perhaps TRBD1 (5 bases). Germline loops: CDR1 SGHVS, CDR2 FQNEAQ. The CDR3 is 15 amino acids. Trimming took 1 base from V and 3 from J, leaving 12 bases between them. The CDR3 protein is CASSLGQEGYTEAFF. The CDR3, as DNA: TGTGCCAGCAGCTTAGGGCAGGAGGGGTACACTGAAGCTTTCTTT.

The V and J genes are TRBV5-8 and TRBJ2-3, with 13 bases matching TRBD2. The CDR3 runs 17 residues. Germline CDR1 is SGHTS and CDR2 is YDEGEE. The trim removed 4 bases at V and 7 bases at J, leaving 12 bases unmatched. CDR3 region: CASSLPGLAGVLNTQYF. CDR3 nucleotides: TGTGCCAGCAGCCTTCCAGGACTAGCGGGAGTGTTGAATACGCAGTATTTT.

The CDR3 DNA sequence: TGTGCCAGCTCGCCAGTAGCGGGAGGGCCCACAGATACGCAGTATTTT. Its protein product is CASSPVAGGPTDTQYF. The V call is TRBV18, the J call TRBJ2-3; 11 nucleotides agree with TRBD2. The CDR3 has 16 residues. Germline trimming cut 6 bases from V and 2 bases from J; bases unmatched to any gene: 7. Germline V gives CDR1 KGHSH, CDR2 LQKENI.

This clone has just a few counts. The J gene is TRBJ2-7, the V gene TRBV5-1; TRBD1 might be the D (6 bases). V was shortened by 4 bases and J by 3 bases, with 17 bases between the two germline ends. This CDR3 has 15 amino acids. Per germline, CDR1 SGHRS and CDR2 YFSETQ. CDR3 bases: TGCGCCAGCAGCCCTGATCCCGGGACACTCTACGAGCAGTACTTC. Encoded protein: CASSPDPGTLYEQYF.

The chain is built from TRBV5-6 and TRBJ2-1; 9 bases line up with TRBD2. The V gene's germline CDR1 is SGHDT and CDR2 YYEEEE. V lost 2 bases to trimming and J lost 5 bases; unmatched junction nucleotides: 2. The CDR3 spans 14 residues. The DNA for the CDR3 is TGTGCCAGCAGCTTAGCGGGAGGCCACAATGAGCAGTTCTTC. This translates into CASSLAGGHNEQFF.

The chain links TRBV4-3 to TRBJ2-1, with a weak D call TRBD2 (6 bases). The germline V and J ends were trimmed by 0 bases and 4 bases, with 16 bases remaining between them. The CDR3 is 17 residues long. Germline V gene data show CDR1 as LGHNA and CDR2 as YSLEER. DNA for the CDR3: TGCGCCAGCAGCCAAGAGGGGGGACGGCTGGCATACAATGAGCAGTTCTTC. Translated, it gives CASSQEGGRLAYNEQFF.